Each of the 7 T cell receptor beta chains below was sequenced from the same sample in a study of metastatic and nonmetastatic thyroid tumors. MiXCR reprocessed the PCR reads for TCRdb. This sample carries approximately 35,000 clones, about a fifth of them seen once, and the ten largest clones take less than 4%. Among the patients, none had received any treatment before thyroid surgery. Sequences were obtained from tumor tissue. These receptors all come from a male donor with papillary thyroid cancer or a benign thyroid nodule (not recorded which). Some clones in this sample may be carry-over from other donors' samples.

This clone counts as medium-sized. V and J are TRBV2 and TRBJ1-2; 7 bases fit TRBD1. J was trimmed by 2 bases and V by 6 bases; bases with no gene match: 9. CDR3 size: 15 residues. Germline V gene sequence: CDR1 SNHLY, CDR2 FYNNEI. The CDR3: CASRRLTGLNYGYTF. In DNA form, the CDR3 reads TGTGCCAGCAGACGACTGACAGGGTTAAACTATGGCTACACCTTC.

This clone has a handful of counts. The rearrangement uses TRBV6-1 and TRBJ1-4, with D hard to call. The CDR3 runs 13 residues. V was pared by 7 bases and J by 8 bases, with 14 bases between. Germline V gene sequence: CDR1 MNHNS, CDR2 SASEGT. For the CDR3, the DNA is TGTGCCAGCATTGTAAACACCAACGAAAAACTGTTTTTT. Translation: CASIVNTNEKLFF.

Remarks on this clone: A much bigger clone sits one base away, suggesting this may be a read error. This sequence joins TRBV7-2 and TRBJ2-5, with 9 bases identical to TRBD2. The V gene end was trimmed by 5 bases and the J gene end by 9 bases; junction bases not matched to a gene: 13. Germline CDR1 reads SGHTA; CDR2 reads FQGNSA. CDR3 length: 15 residues. The CDR3 loop reads CASSPSREGFEAQYF. The CDR3 nucleotides are TGTGCCAGCAGCCCCTCGCGGGAGGGTTTTGAGGCCCAGTACTTC. Variable domain in full (rest from reference TRBV7-2 and TRBJ2-5): GAGVSQSPSNKVTEKGKDVELRCDPISGHTALYWYRQSLGQGLEFLIYFQGNSAPDKSGLPSDRFSAERTGGSVSTLTIQRTQQEDSAVYLCASSPSREGFEAQYFGPGTRLLVL.

Regarding this clone: The junction and the germline gene differ at one end; a read error may be behind it. CDR3: CASSALRSSEQETQYF. The CDR3 DNA reads as TGTGCCAGCAGTGCATTACGATCTAGCGAACAAGAGACACAGTACTTC. V is TRBV6-2 or TRBV6-3 and J is TRBJ2-5; D may be TRBD2 (6 bases). Germline V lookup: CDR1 MNHEY, CDR2 SVGEGT. The CDR3 length is 16 residues.

The chain recombines TRBV30 with TRBJ1-2; D uncertain. V was pared by 4 bases and J by 3 bases, with 12 bases between. Germline loops: CDR1 GTSNPN, CDR2 SVGIG (reference sequence). The CDR3 spans 13 residues. CDR3 nucleotide sequence: TGTGCCTGGATAGGCCCCCCCGACTATGGCTACACCTTC. Translating gives CAWIGPPDYGYTF.

The chain carries TRBV20-1 and TRBJ2-7; 9 nucleotides match TRBD2. CDR3 length: 13 residues. Trimming at V came to 6 bases and at J to 5 bases, leaving 8 bases not matched to a gene. Looked up from germline, CDR1 is DFQATT and CDR2 is SNEGSKA (reference sequence). Written as DNA, the CDR3 is TGCAGTGCCCCGGGGAGCGGGAGGAACGAGCAGTACTTC. Protein: CSAPGSGRNEQYF.

This clone was observed many times. The V and J genes are TRBV3-1 and TRBJ1-6; a possible D gene is TRBD1 (5 bases). This CDR3 is 14 amino acids long. CDR1 LGHDT and CDR2 YNNKEL come from the germline V gene (reference sequence). V was pared by 4 bases and J by 7 bases, with 11 bases between. CDR3 in amino acids: CASSPRTSNSPLHF. As DNA, the CDR3 is TGTGCCAGCAGCCCGCGGACATCCAATTCACCCCTCCACTTT.